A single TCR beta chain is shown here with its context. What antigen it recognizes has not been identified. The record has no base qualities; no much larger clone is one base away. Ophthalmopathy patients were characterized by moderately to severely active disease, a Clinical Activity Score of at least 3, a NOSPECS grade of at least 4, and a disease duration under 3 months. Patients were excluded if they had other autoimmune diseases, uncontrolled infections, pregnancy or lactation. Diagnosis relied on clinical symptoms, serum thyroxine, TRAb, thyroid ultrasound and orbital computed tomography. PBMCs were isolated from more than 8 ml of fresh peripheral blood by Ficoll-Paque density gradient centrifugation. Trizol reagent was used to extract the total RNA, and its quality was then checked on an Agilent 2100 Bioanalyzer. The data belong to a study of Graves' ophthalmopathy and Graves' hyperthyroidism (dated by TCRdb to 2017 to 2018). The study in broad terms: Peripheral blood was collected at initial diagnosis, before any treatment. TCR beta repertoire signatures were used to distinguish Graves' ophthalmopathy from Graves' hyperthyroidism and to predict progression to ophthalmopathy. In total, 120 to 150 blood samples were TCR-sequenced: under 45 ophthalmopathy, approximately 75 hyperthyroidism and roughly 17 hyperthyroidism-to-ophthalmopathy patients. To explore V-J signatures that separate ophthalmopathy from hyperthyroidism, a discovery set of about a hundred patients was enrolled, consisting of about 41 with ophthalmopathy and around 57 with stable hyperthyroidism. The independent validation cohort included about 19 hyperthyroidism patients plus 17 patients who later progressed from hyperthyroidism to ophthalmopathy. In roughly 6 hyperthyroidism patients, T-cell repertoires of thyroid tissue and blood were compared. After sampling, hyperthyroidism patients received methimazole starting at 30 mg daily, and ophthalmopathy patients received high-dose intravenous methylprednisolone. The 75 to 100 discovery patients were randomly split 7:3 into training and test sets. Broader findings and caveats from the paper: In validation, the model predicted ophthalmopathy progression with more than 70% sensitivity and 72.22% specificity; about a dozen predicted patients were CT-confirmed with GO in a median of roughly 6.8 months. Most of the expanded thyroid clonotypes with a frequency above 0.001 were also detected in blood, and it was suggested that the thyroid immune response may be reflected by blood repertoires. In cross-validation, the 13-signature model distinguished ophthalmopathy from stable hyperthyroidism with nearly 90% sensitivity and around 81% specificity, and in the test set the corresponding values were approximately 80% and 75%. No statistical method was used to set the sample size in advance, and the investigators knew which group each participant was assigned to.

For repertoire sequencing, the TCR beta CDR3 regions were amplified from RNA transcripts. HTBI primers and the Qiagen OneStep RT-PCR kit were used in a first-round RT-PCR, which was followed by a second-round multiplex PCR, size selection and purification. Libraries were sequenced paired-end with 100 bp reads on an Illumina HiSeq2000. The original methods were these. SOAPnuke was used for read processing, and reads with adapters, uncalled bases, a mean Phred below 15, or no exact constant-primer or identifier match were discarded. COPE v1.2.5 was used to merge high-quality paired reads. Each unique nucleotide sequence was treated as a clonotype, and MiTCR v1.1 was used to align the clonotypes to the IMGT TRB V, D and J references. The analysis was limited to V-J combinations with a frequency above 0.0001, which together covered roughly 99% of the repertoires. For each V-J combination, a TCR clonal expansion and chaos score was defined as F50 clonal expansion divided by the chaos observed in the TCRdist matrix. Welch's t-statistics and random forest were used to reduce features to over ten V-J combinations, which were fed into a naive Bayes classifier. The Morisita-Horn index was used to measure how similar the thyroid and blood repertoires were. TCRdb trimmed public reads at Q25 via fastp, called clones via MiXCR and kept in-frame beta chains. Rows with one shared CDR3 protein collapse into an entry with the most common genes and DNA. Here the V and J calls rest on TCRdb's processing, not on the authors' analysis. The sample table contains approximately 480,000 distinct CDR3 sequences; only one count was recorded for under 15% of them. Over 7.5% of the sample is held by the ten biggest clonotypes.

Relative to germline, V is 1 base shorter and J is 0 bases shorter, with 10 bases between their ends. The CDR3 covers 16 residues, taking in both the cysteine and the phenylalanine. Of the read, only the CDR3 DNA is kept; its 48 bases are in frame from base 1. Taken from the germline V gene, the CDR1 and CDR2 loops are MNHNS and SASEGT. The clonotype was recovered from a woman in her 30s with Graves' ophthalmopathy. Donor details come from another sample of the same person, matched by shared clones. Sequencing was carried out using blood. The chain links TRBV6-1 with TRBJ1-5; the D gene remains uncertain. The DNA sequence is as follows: TGTGCCAGCAGTGAAGAATACATCTATAGCAATCAGCCCCAGCATTTT. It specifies CASSEEYIYSNQPQHF.